This T cell receptor (beta chain) was profiled in a study of blood T cell repertoires in COVID-19. As for the study in general: T cells, B-cell-depleted T cells, or PBMCs provided the cDNA or gDNA that served as material.

Under the authors' procedure: Scientists estimated how many nucleated cells there were by amplifying reference gene primers. Method: immunoSEQ multiplex PCR; TCRdb's copy keeps in-frame clones and lacks some. V and J calls and clone size are those listed in that table; D and trimming were worked out from the DNA. Counted here are around 61,000 clones, about nine tenths occurring once; the ten biggest clones make up 3.2%. CDR3 length equals 20 residues. This clone was found once. The TCR comes from a man in his forties or fifties with active COVID-19. Specimen: peripheral blood. The J gene is TRBJ2-2, the V gene TRBV21-1; TRBD1, the D gene given by the table, was not confirmed from the DNA. TRBV21-1 is a documented pseudogene. CDR3 loop: CASSPPRFVQGSRGTGELFF. The CDR3 nucleotides read TGTGCCAGCAGCCCACCGAGGTTCGTACAGGGCTCACGGGGCACCGGGGAGCTGTTTTTT.